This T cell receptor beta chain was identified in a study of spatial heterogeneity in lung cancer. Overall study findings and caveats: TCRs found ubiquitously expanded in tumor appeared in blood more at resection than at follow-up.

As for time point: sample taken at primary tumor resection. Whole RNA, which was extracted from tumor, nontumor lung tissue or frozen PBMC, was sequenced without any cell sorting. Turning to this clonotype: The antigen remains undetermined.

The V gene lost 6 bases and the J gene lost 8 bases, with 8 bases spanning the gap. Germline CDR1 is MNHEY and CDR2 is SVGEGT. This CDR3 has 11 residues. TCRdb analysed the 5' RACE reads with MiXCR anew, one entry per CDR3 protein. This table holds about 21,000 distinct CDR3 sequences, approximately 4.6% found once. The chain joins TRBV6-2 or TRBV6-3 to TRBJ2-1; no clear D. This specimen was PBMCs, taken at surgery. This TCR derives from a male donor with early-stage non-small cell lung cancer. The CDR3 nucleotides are TGTGCCAGCAGCCGGTTGGATGAGCAGTTCTTC. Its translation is CASSRLDEQFF.